This T cell receptor (beta chain) was observed in a study of shared clonotypes between healthy human individuals. Study-level findings and limits: Though the depth was large, rarefaction showed that sorted-subset sequencing was incomplete. Among non-shared clonotypes, generation probabilities were lower than among those shared by all four donors.

Comment on this clone: Its matching antigen is unknown.

Per germline, CDR1 SQVTM and CDR2 ANQGSEA. The V and J ends lost 6 bases and 3 bases respectively, with 11 bases between them. The CDR3 loop spans 13 amino acids. Repertoires were generated with immunoSEQ multiplex PCR, while TCRdb's copy carries only in-frame clones and drops some. Among some 660,000 clones, 60% to 75% were seen once, and the ten largest hold about 1.8%. The authors divided CD4+ cells into CD45RA+ naive and CD45RA-negative memory subsets. The chain links TRBV29-1 to TRBJ2-2; D unresolved. Sequenced: memory CD4+ T cells sorted from blood. Subset given: CD45RA-negative fraction. This TCR was recovered from a woman aged 25 to 39 in good health. CDR3 protein: CSVAGLYTGELFF. The CDR3 DNA reads as TGCAGCGTCGCCGGGCTTTACACCGGGGAGCTGTTTTTT.